The clone carrying this TCR beta chain was counted ten times or more. What it recognizes is unknown. Germline V gene lookup returns CDR1 MDHEN and CDR2 SYDVKM. The CDR3 is made up of 16 amino acids. The ends were cut back, 5 bases at V and 7 bases at J, with 20 bases in the middle. This record belongs to a study of regulatory T cells in long-lasting Graves disease. The study's findings and limits: Persistent patients had more shared public clonotypes (about 2,800) than new patients (about 920). Persistent Graves' cases showed lower TCR diversity than newly diagnosed cases. Segments TRBV28, TRBJ1-2 and TRBJ2-5 showed preferential usage in persistent disease.

CDR3 regions were amplified by Arm-PCR using iRepertoire HTBI primers to build TCR beta libraries. TCRdb reprocessed the multiplex PCR reads with MiXCR, giving one entry per CDR3 protein. The table lists 400,000 to 600,000 distinct CDR3 sequences, roughly 21% of them singletons. Documented time point: persistent/refractory GD, antithyroid drugs over 5 years with positive TRAb. PBMC-extracted RNA yielded the TCR library. Patients were from an endocrinology department in Xi'an, China. The source material was peripheral blood mononuclear cells (PBMCs), sampled when the disease was refractory, from a patient treated with antithyroid drugs. The clonotype comes from a female donor with Graves disease. The rearrangement joins TRBV28 to TRBJ1-4; no definite D call. CDR3 nucleotide sequence: TGTGCCAGCAGTCGCCCGATTTTGGGAGGTGGTGAAAAACTGTTTTTT. This sequence encodes CASSRPILGGGEKLFF.